The 25 T cell receptor beta chains below were found in one sample sequenced in a study of blood T cell repertoires in COVID-19. Generated by immunoSEQ multiplex PCR, the TCRdb table keeps only in-frame clones and is missing some. This table has some 180,000 clones, 82% appearing once. The sequenced sample consisted of peripheral blood. The receptors here all came from an older woman with COVID-19, enrolled during active disease.

V gene TRBV2 combines with J gene TRBJ1-2; 7 positions match TRBD1. From germline, CDR1 is SNHLY and CDR2 FYNNEI. The CDR3 is 14 amino acids. Trimming removed 3 bases from V and 2 bases from J; junction bases left unmatched: 3. The chain's CDR3 is CASSEPGQNYGYTF. In DNA, the CDR3 is TGTGCCAGCAGTGAGCCGGGACAGAACTATGGCTACACCTTC.

This rearrangement joins TRBV19 to TRBJ2-7, with D perhaps matching TRBD2 (6 bases). The CDR3 covers 15 residues. Germline V lookup: CDR1 LNHDA, CDR2 SQIVND (reference sequence). Trimming cost V 10 bases and J 0 bases, with 19 bases left between them. CDR3 DNA: TGTGCCACACGAGACGGCCCCGGGAGCTCCTACGAGCAGTACTTC. It encodes CATRDGPGSSYEQYF.

This clone has just one count. This chain uses TRBV7-2 with TRBJ2-5; weak D call: TRBD2 (6 bases). The ends were cut back, 6 bases at V and 5 bases at J, with 19 bases in the middle. The CDR3 has 15 residues. Germline loops: CDR1 SGHTA, CDR2 FQGNSA. CDR3 sequence reads: CASSRRATGEETQYF. The CDR3 bases are TGTGCCAGCAGTCGCCGAGCAACGGGGGAGGAGACCCAGTACTTC. The whole variable domain, remainder taken from reference TRBV7-2 and TRBJ2-5, is GAGVSQSPSNKVTEKGKDVELRCDPISGHTALYWYRQSLGQGLEFLIYFQGNSAPDKSGLPSDRFSAERTGGSVSTLTIQRTQQEDSAVYLCASSRRATGEETQYFGPGTRLLVL.

The chain recombines TRBV9 with TRBJ1-1, with D perhaps matching TRBD1 (5 bases). Germline CDR1 SGDLS, CDR2 YYNGEE. The V end lost 4 bases, the J end lost 4 bases, and 14 bases lay between the germline ends. This CDR3 comprises 14 residues. The CDR3 loop is CASSHGTQATEAFF. The CDR3 DNA reads as TGTGCCAGCAGCCACGGGACTCAGGCCACTGAAGCTTTCTTT.

This clone showed up many times. The gene calls are TRBV4-2 and TRBJ2-5, with D unclear. Trimming cost V 0 bases and J 8 bases, with 13 bases left between them. Germline V gene lookup returns CDR1 LGHNA and CDR2 YNFKEQ. The CDR3 is 14 residues long. The CDR3 loop reads CASSQENPDNTQYF. CDR3 nucleotide sequence: TGTGCCAGCAGCCAAGAGAACCCTGACAATACCCAGTACTTC.

The genes are TRBV11-1 and TRBJ2-2; D is perhaps TRBD1 (5 bases). The CDR3 covers 15 residues. The V end lost 5 bases, the J end lost 2 bases, and 12 bases lay between the germline ends. Germline CDR1 is SGHAT and CDR2 is FQDESV (reference sequence). In DNA form, the CDR3 reads TGTGCCAGCAGCCGAGACAGTCCAAACACCGGGGAGCTGTTTTTT. It codes for CASSRDSPNTGELFF.

The chain is built from TRBV21-1 and TRBJ2-1; TRBD1, the table's D call, was not compared with the DNA. TRBV21-1 constitutes a pseudogene. CDR3 length equals 14 residues. CDR3 nucleotide sequence: TGTGCCAGCAGCAGGGGACAAGAAGGCGATGAGCAGTTCTTC. Amino acids: CASSRGQEGDEQFF.

In its sample, this clone was seen a few times. This sequence joins TRBV7-3 and TRBJ2-3; perhaps TRBD2 as D (6 bases). V was cut by 5 bases and J by 6 bases, with 24 bases left in between. The V gene's germline CDR1 is SGHTA and CDR2 FQGTGA. This CDR3 region has 17 residues. The CDR3 DNA reads as TGTGCCAGCAGCCCTATGCCGCCGGGACTTCTGGGGGATACGCAGTATTTT. Its translation is CASSPMPPGLLGDTQYF.

The rearrangement joins TRBV19 to TRBJ1-3, with TRBD1 matching 7 bases. V gave up 5 bases and J gave up 3 bases; unmatched junction bases: 13. The CDR3 is made up of 17 amino acids. Germline V gene lookup returns CDR1 LNHDA and CDR2 SQIVND (reference sequence). CDR3 bases: TGTGCCAGTAGTGATTGGACAGGTTCGGAATTTGGAAACACCATATATTTT. Encoded protein: CASSDWTGSEFGNTIYF.

The CDR3: CAISPGQGTGELFF. As DNA, the CDR3 is TGTGCCATCAGTCCGGGACAGGGCACCGGGGAGCTGTTTTTT. The chain joins TRBV10-3 to TRBJ2-2, with TRBD1 identical over 9 bases. The junction had 2 bases not matched to a gene; V was cut back by 5 bases and J by 4 bases. Germline V gene lookup returns CDR1 ENHRY and CDR2 SYGVKD. CDR3 length: 14 amino acids.

The chain carries TRBV19 and TRBJ2-3; 11 bases agree with TRBD2. Looked up from germline, CDR1 is LNHDA and CDR2 is SQIVND (reference sequence). CDR3 size: 16 residues. The V segment lost 5 bases and the J segment 7 bases; nucleotides outside the gene matches: 11. CDR3 sequence (DNA): TGTGCCAGTAGTTGGACTAGCGGGCGAGAGAGGAATACGCAGTATTTT. Translated, it gives CASSWTSGRERNTQYF.

This clone was recorded many times. The chain is built from TRBV28 and TRBJ1-3; TRBD1 is a possible D gene (6 bases). Germline V lookup: CDR1 MDHEN, CDR2 SYDVKM. The CDR3 runs to 16 residues. Trimming shortened V by 3 bases and J by 3 bases, and 15 bases separated the two germline ends. The CDR3 is CASSLGRGLSGNTIYF. The DNA of the CDR3 is TGTGCCAGCAGTTTGGGCAGGGGTTTAAGTGGAAACACCATATATTTT.

As DNA, the CDR3 is TGCGCCAGCAGCTTGGATACTAGCGGGGGTTCCTACAATGAGCAGTTCTTC. Its protein product is CASSLDTSGGSYNEQFF. The genes are TRBV5-1 and TRBJ2-1; 11 nucleotides agree with TRBD2. Per the germline V gene, CDR1 is SGHRS and CDR2 is YFSETQ. This CDR3 is 17 amino acids long. Trimming at V came to 0 bases and at J to 1 base, leaving 3 bases not matched to a gene.

V gene TRBV5-1 combines with J gene TRBJ2-2, with D possibly being TRBD1 (6 bases). V lost 6 bases to trimming and J lost 2 bases, with 14 bases between them. The CDR3 spans 15 residues. The V gene's germline CDR1 is SGHRS and CDR2 YFSETQ. The DNA of the CDR3 is TGCGCCAGCAACCTGGACAGTCTAAACACCGGGGAGCTGTTTTTT. Protein: CASNLDSLNTGELFF.

This sequence joins TRBV14 and TRBJ2-3; possible D gene TRBD2, 6 bases. This CDR3 comprises 15 residues. V lost 0 bases and J 7 bases, leaving 14 bases between the germline ends. The germline CDR1 and CDR2 sequences are SGHDN and FVKESK. In nucleotides, the CDR3 is TGTGCCAGCAGCCAAGATCCCTTGGGACTTAATACGCAGTATTTT. Translated, it gives CASSQDPLGLNTQYF.

This chain joins TRBV27 and TRBJ2-7; 8 bases line up with TRBD1. Trimming took 6 bases from V and 7 from J; bases not matched to a gene: 11. The CDR3 extends over 14 amino acids. Germline V gives CDR1 MNHEY, CDR2 SMNVEV (reference sequence). CDR3 coding DNA: TGTGCCAGCAGCCCCCGGCAGGGGGCAGAGGAGCAGTACTTC. Protein sequence: CASSPRQGAEEQYF.

V gene TRBV15 combines with J gene TRBJ2-4; 9 bases are a match to TRBD1. The ends lost 0 bases at V and 0 bases at J; junction bases unmatched: 12. The germline CDR1 and CDR2 sequences are LNHNV and YYDKDF (reference sequence). This CDR3 region has 20 residues. CDR3 amino acids: CATSRDLGTGITGAKNIQYF. CDR3 coding DNA: TGTGCCACCAGCAGAGATTTGGGGACAGGGATAACTGGAGCCAAAAACATTCAGTACTTC.

V is TRBV19 and J is TRBJ1-1; possibly TRBD1 for D (6 bases). V dropped 5 bases and J dropped 3 bases, with 16 bases sitting between them. The CDR3 is made up of 15 amino acids. CDR1 and CDR2 from the germline V gene are LNHDA and SQIVND (reference sequence). CDR3: CASSPLGQRYTEAFF. CDR3 nucleotide sequence: TGTGCCAGTAGTCCCCTTGGACAGAGGTACACTGAAGCTTTCTTT.

CDR3 protein: CASSAGTGGDMNSPLHF. The DNA for the CDR3 is TGTGCCAGCAGCGCCGGGACAGGGGGCGATATGAATTCACCCCTCCACTTT. V is TRBV9 and J is TRBJ1-6; 12 bases match TRBD1. Trimming took 3 bases from V and 7 from J; bases not matched to a gene: 8. This CDR3 has 17 amino acids. Per the germline V gene, CDR1 is SGDLS and CDR2 is YYNGEE.

The chain recombines TRBV25-1 with TRBJ1-2; a possible D gene is TRBD1 (5 bases). The germline V gene has CDR1 MGHDK and CDR2 SYGVNS. V was pared by 4 bases and J by 4 bases, with 10 bases between. This CDR3 has 13 amino acids. CDR3 sequence (DNA): TGTGCCAGCAGTGGACAGACTGGCTATGGCTACACCTTC. Translation gives CASSGQTGYGYTF.

This clone was recorded once. This chain connects TRBV28 to TRBJ1-5; weak D call: TRBD1 (5 bases). The ends were cut back, 5 bases at V and 4 bases at J, with 21 bases in the middle. This CDR3 is 17 amino acids long. Germline values: CDR1 MDHEN, CDR2 SYDVKM. This CDR3 reads CASSTEAVGGDNQPQHF. The DNA for the CDR3 is TGTGCCAGCAGTACGGAGGCAGTGGGGGGTGATAATCAGCCCCAGCATTTT.

V usage is TRBV7-2 and J usage is TRBJ1-2; no firm D call. The CDR3 is 15 amino acids. Germline values: CDR1 SGHTA, CDR2 FQGNSA. V lost 1 base to trimming and J lost 7 bases, with 16 bases between them. In DNA, the CDR3 is TGTGCCAGCAGCTTAGAAGTCCAGGTTTATTCTGGCTACACCTTC. Its translation: CASSLEVQVYSGYTF.

This clone has more than one count but fewer than ten. This chain links TRBV27 with TRBJ1-5; the match to TRBD1 covers 8 bases. The germline V gene has CDR1 MNHEY and CDR2 SMNVEV (reference sequence). This CDR3 has 16 amino acids. Losses at the gene ends were 5 bases for V and 0 bases for J; bases not matched to a gene: 6. The CDR3 nucleotides are TGTGCCAGCAGTCGGCGGACAGGGTATAGCAATCAGCCCCAGCATTTT. It encodes CASSRRTGYSNQPQHF.

Here the CDR3 reads CASSLERGYGEQYF. The CDR3 DNA reads TGTGCCAGCAGCTTAGAGAGAGGGTATGGCGAGCAGTACTTC. This chain connects TRBV7-8 to TRBJ2-7; perhaps TRBD2 as D (5 bases). The V end was cut by 1 base, the J end by 6 bases, with 13 bases between. Per germline, CDR1 SGHVS and CDR2 FQNEAQ. CDR3 length equals 14 residues.

The genes are TRBV18 and TRBJ2-4, with TRBD1 matching 7 bases. Germline lookup yields CDR1 KGHSH and CDR2 LQKENI. This CDR3 is built from 14 residues. Trimming took 3 bases from V and 3 from J; bases not matched to a gene: 2. CDR3: CASSPRDSKNIQYF. The DNA of the CDR3 is TGTGCCAGCTCACCTCGGGACAGCAAAAACATTCAGTACTTC.